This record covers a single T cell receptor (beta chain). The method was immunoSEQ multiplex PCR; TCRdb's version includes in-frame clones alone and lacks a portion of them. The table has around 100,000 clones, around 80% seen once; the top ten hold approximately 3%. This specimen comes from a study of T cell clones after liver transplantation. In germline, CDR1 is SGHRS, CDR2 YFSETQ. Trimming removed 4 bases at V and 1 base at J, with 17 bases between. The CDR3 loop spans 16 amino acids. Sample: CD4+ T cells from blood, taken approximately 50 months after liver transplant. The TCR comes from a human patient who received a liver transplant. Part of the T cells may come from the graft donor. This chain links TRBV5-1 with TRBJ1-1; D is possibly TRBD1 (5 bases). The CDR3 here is CASSPRMGGGNTEAFF. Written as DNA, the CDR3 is TGCGCCAGCAGCCCCCGGATGGGGGGAGGGAACACTGAAGCTTTCTTT.